Presented here are 25 T cell receptor beta chains from one specimen sequenced in a study of blood T cell repertoires in COVID-19. Sequenced by immunoSEQ multiplex PCR; TCRdb stores in-frame clones only, minus some. The sample records about 240,000 clones, approximately 86% being singletons. Sequenced: PBMCs or T cells enriched from blood (not recorded which). These receptors all come from a middle-aged woman with acute COVID-19.

V and J are TRBV4-1 and TRBJ2-7, with unresolved D. V lost 1 base and J 6 bases, leaving 7 bases between the germline ends. Germline V gene lookup returns CDR1 MGHRA and CDR2 YSYEKL. The CDR3 runs 12 residues. The CDR3 here is CASSQVYAEQYF. In DNA form, the CDR3 reads TGCGCCAGCAGCCAAGTCTATGCCGAGCAGTACTTC.

The chain couples TRBV9 to TRBJ2-2, with 7 nucleotides matching TRBD2. Trimming at V came to 0 bases and at J to 6 bases, leaving 11 bases not matched to a gene. The CDR3 length is 17 residues. The germline gives CDR1 SGDLS, CDR2 YYNGEE. The chain's CDR3 is CASSVAVGLGLSGELFF. For the CDR3, the DNA is TGTGCCAGCAGCGTAGCTGTAGGACTAGGTCTCTCCGGGGAGCTGTTTTTT.

V usage is TRBV19 and J usage is TRBJ1-5, with no clear D. V was shortened by 7 bases and J by 0 bases, with 10 bases between the two germline ends. Germline CDR1 and CDR2: LNHDA and SQIVND (reference sequence). The CDR3 has 14 residues. The CDR3 here is CASTAGYSNQPQHF. CDR3 bases: TGTGCCAGTACCGCCGGGTATAGCAATCAGCCCCAGCATTTT.

V gene TRBV9 combines with J gene TRBJ1-2, with TRBD1 matching 7 bases. Germline CDR1 is SGDLS and CDR2 is YYNGEE. V lost 4 bases and J lost 3; bases outside the gene matches: 3. The CDR3 consists of 13 residues. CDR3 region: CASSTTGDYGYTF. In nucleotides, the CDR3 is TGTGCCAGCAGCACTACAGGGGACTATGGCTACACCTTC.

This clone has a single count. The chain recombines TRBV6-1 with TRBJ2-3; D not resolved. The V end was cut by 2 bases, the J end by 2 bases, with 11 bases between. The CDR3 spans 15 residues. From germline, CDR1 is MNHNS and CDR2 SASEGT. CDR3 sequence (DNA): TGTGCCAGCAGTGAATGGGCAGGATACACAGATACGCAGTATTTT. Amino acid sequence: CASSEWAGYTDTQYF.

The chain couples TRBV12-3 or TRBV12-4 to TRBJ1-6; D might be TRBD1 (5 bases). The CDR3 sequence is 13 residues long. Between the trimmed V and J ends, which lost 10 bases and 4 bases, there was a span of 11 bases. In DNA form, the CDR3 reads TGTGCCACCCGGAGGGGTTATAATTCACCCCTCCACTTT. Amino acid sequence: CATRRGYNSPLHF.

V usage is TRBV24-1 and J usage is TRBJ2-1, with 9 bases fitting TRBD1. This CDR3 spans 13 amino acids. The trim removed 9 bases at V and 3 bases at J, leaving 2 bases unmatched. Germline V gene sequence: CDR1 KGHDR, CDR2 SFDVKD. CDR3 in amino acids: CATGTGLYNEQFF. CDR3 in DNA: TGTGCCACCGGGACAGGGCTCTACAATGAGCAGTTCTTC.

V and J are TRBV14 and TRBJ2-2, with a weak D call TRBD1 (6 bases). With 4 bases removed from V and 1 base from J, the gap between germline ends came to 10 bases. CDR3 length: 15 amino acids. The germline V gene has CDR1 SGHDN and CDR2 FVKESK. CDR3: CASSLETGNTGELFF. DNA for the CDR3: TGTGCCAGCAGCCTAGAGACAGGGAACACCGGGGAGCTGTTTTTT.

This clone was seen a single time. The chain combines TRBV5-1 with TRBJ2-5, with 9 bases fitting TRBD2. This CDR3 is 18 amino acids long. V shed 0 bases, J shed 4 bases, and the junction held 13 bases outside the gene matches. The germline V gene has CDR1 SGHRS and CDR2 YFSETQ. CDR3 in amino acids: CASSLGGRIAGEGETQYF. The CDR3 DNA reads as TGCGCCAGCAGCTTGGGGGGGCGAATAGCGGGAGAGGGAGAGACCCAGTACTTC. The full variable domain, in which reference TRBV5-1 and TRBJ2-5 provide the parts outside the CDR3, is KAGVTQTPRYLIKTRGQQVTLSCSPISGHRSVSWYQQTPGQGLQFLFEYFSETQRNKGNFPGRFSGRQFSNSRSEMNVSTLELGDSALYLCASSLGGRIAGEGETQYFGPGTRLLVL.

The chain uses TRBV6-5 and TRBJ1-6, with D possibly matching TRBD1 (6 bases). This CDR3 is 16 amino acids long. Germline V CDR1 and CDR2: MNHEY, SVGAGI. The V and J ends lost 2 bases and 9 bases respectively, with 17 bases between them. The CDR3 region is CASSYDSTGRFSPLHF. The CDR3 nucleotides read TGTGCCAGCAGTTACGATTCGACAGGACGTTTTTCACCCCTCCACTTT.

The CDR3 region has the DNA TGTGCCAGTATGACAGGGGTCGCTGAAGCTTTCTTT. Translation: CASMTGVAEAFF. The chain carries TRBV19 and TRBJ1-1; TRBD1 matches at 8 bases. The CDR3 loop spans 12 amino acids. V was pared by 7 bases and J by 6 bases, with 4 bases of the junction left unmatched. Germline assignment: CDR1 LNHDA and CDR2 SQIVND (reference sequence).

This clone was observed at least ten times. V and J are TRBV15 and TRBJ2-1, with 7 nucleotides matching TRBD2. Trimming removed 3 bases from V and 9 bases from J; junction bases left unmatched: 8. Germline values: CDR1 LNHNV, CDR2 YYDKDF (reference sequence). This CDR3 comprises 14 residues. This chain's CDR3 is CATSRDSSGGEQFF. CDR3 DNA: TGTGCCACCAGCAGGGATTCTAGCGGAGGTGAGCAGTTCTTC.

CDR3 loop: CASINRETDTQYF. The CDR3 DNA follows: TGTGCCAGCATTAACAGGGAAACAGATACGCAGTATTTT. This chain joins TRBV2 and TRBJ2-3; D might be TRBD1 (6 bases). Germline CDR1 SNHLY, CDR2 FYNNEI. V gave up 7 bases and J gave up 3 bases, with 11 bases separating them. The CDR3 spans 13 residues.

This clone was counted a single time. The chain couples TRBV5-1 to TRBJ2-1, with TRBD2 matching over 9 bases. The germline gives CDR1 SGHRS, CDR2 YFSETQ. The CDR3 runs 15 residues. J gave up 3 bases and V 4 bases, and 5 bases lay outside the gene matches. The CDR3 spells CASSPTSGNYNEQFF. The DNA for the CDR3 is TGCGCCAGCAGCCCGACTAGCGGAAACTACAATGAGCAGTTCTTC.

DNA for the CDR3: TGTGCCAGCAGCATAAGAAGGGGACAGGGAGAGGCCGGGGAGCTGTTTTTT. Protein product: CASSIRRGQGEAGELFF. The chain joins TRBV11-3 to TRBJ2-2, with 9 bases that match TRBD1. The junction had 13 bases not matched to a gene; V was cut back by 5 bases and J by 6 bases. This CDR3 region has 17 residues. Germline CDR1 SGHNT, CDR2 YENEEA.

This clone was found a few times. V usage is TRBV3-1 (or the pseudogene TRBV3-2) and J usage is TRBJ1-1; possible D gene TRBD1, 5 bases. This CDR3 has 14 residues. The ends were cut back, 0 bases at V and 4 bases at J, with 9 bases in the middle. Germline V lookup: CDR1 LGHDT, CDR2 YNNKEL (reference sequence). The chain's CDR3 is CASSQDGGGTEAFF. The DNA for the CDR3 is TGTGCCAGCAGCCAAGATGGGGGGGGCACTGAAGCTTTCTTT.

The chain recombines TRBV3-1 (or the pseudogene TRBV3-2) with TRBJ1-6; 10 bases agree with TRBD1. The germline V gene has CDR1 LGHDT and CDR2 YNNKEL (reference sequence). V was pared by 4 bases and J by 9 bases, with 6 bases of the junction left unmatched. This CDR3 is 15 amino acids long. CDR3 DNA sequence: TGTGCCAGCAGCCCCCGGACAGGGGGGAGTTCACCCCTCCACTTT. Residues: CASSPRTGGSSPLHF.

Only one count was recorded for this clone. The chain recombines TRBV5-4 with TRBJ1-4; D gene uncertain. Trimming cost V 0 bases and J 5 bases, with 8 bases left between them. The CDR3 consists of 14 residues. Germline CDR1 is SGHNT and CDR2 is YYREEE (reference sequence). The CDR3 DNA sequence: TGTGCCAGCAGCTTGGCCGGGGTAAATGAAAAACTGTTTTTT. It yields the protein CASSLAGVNEKLFF.

This rearrangement joins TRBV3-1 (or the pseudogene TRBV3-2) to TRBJ1-3; the D gene is possibly TRBD1 (6 bases). This CDR3 contains 17 residues. Between the trimmed V and J ends, which lost 4 bases and 0 bases, there was a span of 16 bases. The germline V gene has CDR1 LGHDT and CDR2 YNNKEL (reference sequence). CDR3 protein: CASSRLQGLLSGNTIYF. The CDR3 coding sequence is TGTGCCAGCAGCCGATTACAGGGTCTCCTCTCTGGAAACACCATATATTTT.

The CDR3 region is CASSSPARRGYGYTF. The CDR3 DNA sequence: TGTGCCAGCAGCTCCCCCGCTAGAAGGGGCTATGGCTACACCTTC. The chain couples TRBV11-3 to TRBJ1-2, with D perhaps matching TRBD1 (5 bases). V shed 4 bases and J shed 4 bases, with 16 bases lying between them. CDR1 and CDR2 (germline): SGHNT, YENEEA. The CDR3 loop spans 15 amino acids.

The chain couples TRBV9 to TRBJ2-7; 9 bases fit TRBD1. This CDR3 is 15 amino acids long. CDR1 is SGDLS and CDR2 is YYNGEE in the germline V gene. J was trimmed by 3 bases and V by 2 bases; bases with no gene match: 6. The CDR3 DNA is TGTGCCAGCAGCGTGCAAGGGACAGGGAACTACGAGCAGTACTTC. It specifies CASSVQGTGNYEQYF.

The sample holds one count of this clone. The chain is built from TRBV9 and TRBJ1-3, with unresolved D. Trimming took 0 bases from V and 0 from J, leaving 10 bases between them. The CDR3 has 16 amino acids. CDR1 is SGDLS and CDR2 is YYNGEE in the germline V gene. The CDR3 reads CASSVDQAISGNTIYF. DNA of the CDR3: TGTGCCAGCAGCGTAGACCAGGCAATCTCTGGAAACACCATATATTTT.

The genes are TRBV27 and TRBJ2-1, with 11 bases lining up with TRBD2. V lost 8 bases and J lost 10; bases outside the gene matches: 13. Germline CDR1 and CDR2: MNHEY and SMNVEV (reference sequence). The CDR3 runs 15 residues. The CDR3 loop reads CASEKTSGIGGEQFF. The CDR3 DNA is TGTGCCAGCGAAAAGACTAGCGGGATTGGGGGGGAGCAGTTCTTC.

Details on this clone: This CDR3 is also generated by other DNA sequences in the sample. The chain couples TRBV19 to TRBJ1-2; D call uncertain. There are 12 residues in the CDR3. Germline-derived CDR1 and CDR2 are LNHDA and SQIVND (reference sequence). The V end lost 1 base, the J end lost 5 bases, and 5 bases lay between the germline ends. The CDR3, as DNA: TGTGCCAGTAGTATAGCAGGTTATGGCTACACCTTC. Translating gives CASSIAGYGYTF.

The J gene is TRBJ2-7, the V gene TRBV9, with D perhaps TRBD2 (5 bases). Germline CDR1 reads SGDLS; CDR2 reads YYNGEE. V lost 3 bases and J lost 6, with 13 bases in between. The CDR3 covers 13 residues. In DNA form, the CDR3 reads TGTGCCAGCAGCGGCCCCCGGGAACTCGAGCAGTACTTC. Residues: CASSGPRELEQYF.